Below, 8 T cell receptor beta chains from the same sample are listed, as sequenced in a study of post-analysis software for immune sequencing data. General observations from the study: Compared with controls, patients had more of 4 or 5 TRBV segments, including TRBV5-6, TRBV5-1 and TRBV20-1.

The TCR beta cDNA libraries carried unique molecular identifiers. MiXCR was run by TCRdb on the PCR reads, yielding one entry per CDR3 protein. The table has about 540,000 distinct CDR3 sequences, around 34% seen once. These receptors' targets are unknown. The sequenced sample was blood. The receptor source for this set is a girl aged 2-17 years with multiple sclerosis.

V gene TRBV2 combines with J gene TRBJ1-5, with 7 bases aligning to TRBD1. Per germline, CDR1 SNHLY and CDR2 FYNNEI. The CDR3 has 15 amino acids. J lost 5 bases, V lost 5 bases, and 9 bases had no gene match. CDR3 bases: TGTGCCAGCAGTCCCGACAGGGATGTTCATCAGCCCCAGCATTTT. It codes for CASSPDRDVHQPQHF.

This clonotype has more than one count but fewer than ten. This sequence joins TRBV6-6 and TRBJ1-2, with D maybe TRBD1 (5 bases). V was cut by 10 bases and J by 2 bases, with 11 bases left in between. Germline V CDR1 and CDR2: MNHNY, SVGAGI (reference sequence). The CDR3 extends over 12 amino acids. CDR3: CATKEGNYGYTF. CDR3 nucleotides: TGTGCCACAAAAGAGGGGAACTATGGCTACACCTTC.

The chain uses TRBV6-1 and TRBJ1-2; D gene unclear. The CDR3 is 14 amino acids. V was cut by 6 bases and J by 13 bases, with 24 bases left in between. Germline-derived CDR1 and CDR2 are MNHNS and SASEGT. In DNA, the CDR3 is TGTGCCAGCAGAAACCCCCGGGCCACCGGAAGGGTCACCTTC. It translates to CASRNPRATGRVTF.

The chain uses TRBV4-1 and TRBJ1-4, with TRBD1 matching over 7 bases. The germline gives CDR1 MGHRA, CDR2 YSYEKL. V lost 3 bases to trimming and J lost 0 bases; unmatched junction nucleotides: 7. This CDR3 is built from 17 residues. The CDR3 coding sequence is TGCGCCAGCAGCCACGACAGGGCCTTTGCAACTAATGAAAAACTGTTTTTT. It is translated as CASSHDRAFATNEKLFF.

There are a few counts of this clonotype. The chain has TRBV27 and TRBJ1-1; D is possibly TRBD1 (5 bases). From germline, CDR1 is MNHEY and CDR2 SMNVEV (reference sequence). Deletions cut 4 bases from V and 1 base from J, with 13 bases between. This CDR3 region has 15 residues. DNA of the CDR3: TGTGCCAGCAGTTCTCTAGGGGTCGGGAACACTGAAGCTTTCTTT. As protein: CASSSLGVGNTEAFF.

The chain links TRBV5-1 to TRBJ1-2; D is perhaps TRBD1 (6 bases). V was cut by 0 bases and J by 3 bases, with 12 bases left in between. This CDR3 is 15 amino acids long. CDR1 is SGHRS and CDR2 is YFSETQ in the germline V gene. The CDR3 bases are TGCGCCAGCAGCTTGGACCTGACAGGAGACTATGGCTACACCTTC. Protein: CASSLDLTGDYGYTF.

The chain links TRBV5-1 to TRBJ1-2; possibly TRBD1 for D (5 bases). CDR1 is SGHRS, CDR2 YFSETQ, per germline. V was shortened by 2 bases and J by 7 bases, with 12 bases between the two germline ends. There are 13 residues in the CDR3. CDR3 nucleotides: TGCGCCAGCAGCTTTGAAACCGGGACTGGCTACACCTTC. It specifies CASSFETGTGYTF.

In this sample, this clonotype turned up a few times. One junction end does not reproduce the germline sequence, and a read error may be involved. The V gene is TRBV5-1, the J gene TRBJ2-1; maybe TRBD2 (5 bases). CDR1 is SGHRS, CDR2 YFSETQ, per germline. The CDR3 totals 12 residues. Here the CDR3 reads CASSLASNEQFF. CDR3 bases: TGTGCCAGCAGCTTAGCGTCGAATGAGCAGTTCTTC.